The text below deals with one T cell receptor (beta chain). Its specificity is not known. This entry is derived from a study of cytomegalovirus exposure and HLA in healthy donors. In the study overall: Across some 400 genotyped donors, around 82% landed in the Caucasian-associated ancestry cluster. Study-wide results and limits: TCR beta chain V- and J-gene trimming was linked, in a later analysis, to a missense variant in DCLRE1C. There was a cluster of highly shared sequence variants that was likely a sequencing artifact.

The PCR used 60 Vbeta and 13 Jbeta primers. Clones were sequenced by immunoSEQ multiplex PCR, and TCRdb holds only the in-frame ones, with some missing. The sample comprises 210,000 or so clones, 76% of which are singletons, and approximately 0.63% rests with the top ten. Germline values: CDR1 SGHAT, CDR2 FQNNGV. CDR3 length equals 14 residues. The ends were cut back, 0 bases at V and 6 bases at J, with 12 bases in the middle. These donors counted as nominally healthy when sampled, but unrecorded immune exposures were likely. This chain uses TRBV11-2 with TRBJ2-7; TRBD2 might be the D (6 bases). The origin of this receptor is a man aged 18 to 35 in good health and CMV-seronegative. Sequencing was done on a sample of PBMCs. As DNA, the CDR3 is TGTGCCAGCAGCTTAGAAACGGGGGTAGGCGAGCAGTACTTC. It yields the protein CASSLETGVGEQYF.